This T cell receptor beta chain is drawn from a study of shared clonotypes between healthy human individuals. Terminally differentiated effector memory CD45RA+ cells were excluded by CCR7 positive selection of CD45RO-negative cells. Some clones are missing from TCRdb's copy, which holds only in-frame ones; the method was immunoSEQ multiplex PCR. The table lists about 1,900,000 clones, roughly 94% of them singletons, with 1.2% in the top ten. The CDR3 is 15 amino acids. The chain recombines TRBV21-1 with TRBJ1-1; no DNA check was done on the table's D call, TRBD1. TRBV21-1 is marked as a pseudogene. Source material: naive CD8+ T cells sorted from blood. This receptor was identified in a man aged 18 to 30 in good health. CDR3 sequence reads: CASSNHRAKNTEAFF. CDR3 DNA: TGTGCCAGCAGCAACCACAGGGCCAAGAACACTGAAGCTTTCTTT.